The T cell receptor (beta chain) under discussion was sequenced for a study of beta chain features in type 1 diabetes. The table lists this clone with a few counts. The investigators reverse transcribed all of the isolated RNA, so they sequenced expressed TCRB transcripts. The table came from immunoSEQ multiplex PCR; TCRdb's copy has only in-frame clones and leaves some out. Of some 900,000 clones listed, about 17% are singletons. Trimming left V 6 bases short and J 6 bases short, with 19 bases between. The CDR3 runs 15 residues. Per the germline V gene, CDR1 is MDHEN and CDR2 is SYDVKM. The sample was naive CD4+ T cells from blood. The chain uses TRBV28 and TRBJ2-3, with D possibly being TRBD2 (5 bases). This sequence originates from a woman aged 18-29 years in good health. The chain's CDR3 is CASSSSAAQADTQYF. The CDR3 nucleotides read TGTGCCAGCAGCTCTTCAGCGGCCCAGGCGGATACGCAGTATTTT. Full variable domain (missing parts from reference TRBV28 and TRBJ2-3): DVKVTQSSRYLVKRTGEKVFLECVQDMDHENMFWYRQDPGLGLRLIYFSYDVKMKEKGDIPEGYSVSREKKERFSLILESASTNQTSMYLCASSSSAAQADTQYFGPGTRLTVL.